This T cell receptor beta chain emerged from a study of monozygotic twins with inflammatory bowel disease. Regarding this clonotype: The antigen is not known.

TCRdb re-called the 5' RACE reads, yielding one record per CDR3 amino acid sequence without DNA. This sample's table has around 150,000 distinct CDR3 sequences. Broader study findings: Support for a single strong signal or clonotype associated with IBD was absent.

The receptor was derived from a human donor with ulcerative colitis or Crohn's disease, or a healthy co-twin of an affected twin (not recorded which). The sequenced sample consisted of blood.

CDR3 protein: CSASPRRWYDERMNTEAFF. The gene calls are TRBV20-1 and TRBJ1-1. This CDR3 spans 19 amino acids. The germline V gene has CDR1 DFQATT and CDR2 SNEGSKA (reference sequence).